This T cell receptor (beta chain) originates from a study of T cell responses to AZD1222 COVID-19 vaccine. Study findings and constraints: Mostly white British, mostly female donors; authors suggested clonal diversity may be underestimated. Spike-specific TCR breadth and depth both grew after two AZD1222 doses. Nearly half of spike-specific TCRs reportedly target variant regions that are unmutated in the B.1.351 and B.1.1.7 variants. At baseline, seropositivity was found in only six or seven AZD1222 recipients.

Germline V gene sequence: CDR1 MNHEY, CDR2 SVGAGI. This CDR3 is 12 amino acids long. J lost 7 bases, V lost 10 bases, and 9 bases had no gene match. About this clone: Its antigen is unidentified.

The repertoire was sequenced with immunoSEQ multiplex PCR; TCRdb's copy has only in-frame clones and lacks some. The sample carries over 100,000 clones, under 90% recorded once. This TCR derives from an adult in good health. The chain carries TRBV6-5 and TRBJ1-2; TRBD1 matches 7 bases. The input for sequencing was peripheral blood, taken on day 0 of AZD1222 vaccination. CDR3 sequence reads: CATSTGTSGYTF. CDR3 nucleotide sequence: TGTGCCACCTCGACAGGGACCAGTGGCTACACCTTC.